This T cell receptor (beta chain) comes out of a study of shared clonotypes between healthy human individuals. Study results and limitations: Among donors, clonotype sharing was expected to be affected by sequencing depth. Apart from blood, nothing was sampled; tissue repertoires likely differ. When naive CD4 clonotypes were compared across a few donors, around 5% were shared.

TCRdb's copy holds only in-frame clones and misses some; the assay was immunoSEQ multiplex PCR. The sample consists of about 2 million clones, roughly 95% of them appearing once. Germline V gives CDR1 SNHLY, CDR2 FYNNEI. The trim removed 5 bases at V and 3 bases at J, leaving 7 bases unmatched. This CDR3 is 15 amino acids long. Concerning this clone itself: Its antigen is currently unknown.

Only CD45RO-negative cells positively selected for CCR7 counted as naive CD8 cells, so terminally differentiated effector memory CD45RA+ cells were excluded. V is TRBV2 and J is TRBJ2-7; 10 bases fit TRBD1. This TCR derives from a man aged 18 to 29 in good health. Sequencing used naive CD8+ T cells sorted from blood. The CDR3 DNA reads TGTGCCAGCAGTAATGGGACAGGGGTTATCTACGAGCAGTACTTC. Protein sequence: CASSNGTGVIYEQYF. Combining the CDR3 with reference TRBV2 and TRBJ2-7 gives the whole variable domain EPEVTQTPSHQVTQMGQEVILRCVPISNHLYFYWYRQILGQKVEFLVSFYNNEISEKSEIFDDQFSVERPDGSNFTLKIRSTKLEDSAMYFCASSNGTGVIYEQYFGPGTRLTVT.